Here is one T cell receptor (beta chain) with its context. Its antigen is currently unknown. Clones were read by immunoSEQ multiplex PCR, and TCRdb kept only the in-frame ones, dropping some. The sample contains about 130,000 clones, about 88% of which appear only once. CDR1 and CDR2 from the germline V gene are SGHTA and FQGNSA. The length of the CDR3 is 18 residues. V lost 2 bases, J lost 6 bases, and 16 bases stayed unmatched. This record belongs to a study of cytomegalovirus exposure and HLA in healthy donors. General study findings and limits: There were approximately 150 TCR beta chains listed as cytomegalovirus-associated.

The sequenced sample was PBMCs. This receptor was obtained from a woman in her late teens or twenties in good health and CMV-seronegative. The J gene is TRBJ2-3, the V gene TRBV7-2; 8 bases map to TRBD2. The CDR3 sequence: CASSLRLAPKILTDTQYF. CDR3 nucleotide sequence: TGTGCCAGCAGCTTACGACTAGCGCCGAAAATCTTAACGGATACGCAGTATTTT. Full variable domain (outside the CDR3, taken from reference TRBV7-2 and TRBJ2-3): GAGVSQSPSNKVTEKGKDVELRCDPISGHTALYWYRQSLGQGLEFLIYFQGNSAPDKSGLPSDRFSAERTGGSVSTLTIQRTQQEDSAVYLCASSLRLAPKILTDTQYFGPGTRLTVL.